This T cell receptor (beta chain) was sequenced for a study of identical twins. Broader study findings: For zero-insertion analyses, partial confounding could come from invariant MAIT and iNKT cells.

With respect to this clonotype: Its specificity is unknown.

Looked up from germline, CDR1 is KGHDR and CDR2 is SFDVKD. The CDR3 runs to 17 residues. Trimming pared 4 bases from V and 4 bases from J, leaving 19 bases between. TCRdb analysed the 5' RACE reads with MiXCR anew, one entry per CDR3 protein. Seen here are some 730,000 distinct CDR3 sequences, 15% to 20% observed once, and the top ten hold under 15%. These records were also assigned to another study, of T cells expressing NK-cell markers.

This sequence originates from a woman younger than 30 in good health. Specimen: PBMCs. The chain recombines TRBV24-1 with TRBJ2-1; possibly TRBD2 for D (6 bases). Here the CDR3 DNA reads TGTGCCACCAGTGACTCAACGGGACTTTCAAATTACAATGAGCAGTTCTTC. Translation gives CATSDSTGLSNYNEQFF.